The following is a T cell receptor (beta chain) sequence with its context. Its antigen is as yet unknown. This specimen comes from a study of cytomegalovirus exposure and HLA in healthy donors. Study-wide results and limits: The CMV antigen specificity of a few CMV-associated chains was confirmed through in vitro analysis. Association of a missense DCLRE1C variant with TCR beta V- and J-gene trimming was reported in a later analysis.

Germline V lookup: CDR1 MDHEN, CDR2 SYDVKM. The CDR3 runs 12 residues. Trimming stripped 4 bases from V and 3 bases from J, with 3 bases between. The PCR used 60 Vbeta and 13 Jbeta primers. The method was immunoSEQ multiplex PCR; TCRdb's version includes in-frame clones alone and lacks a portion of them. The sample has around 150,000 clones; about a tenth are singletons. The chain uses TRBV28 and TRBJ2-2, with D unclear. Material for sequencing was PBMCs. The sequence was obtained from a male donor in good health and CMV-seronegative. CDR3 in amino acids: CASSSYTGELFF. The CDR3 region has the DNA TGTGCCAGCAGTTCATACACCGGGGAGCTGTTTTTT. The full variable domain, its missing parts supplied by reference TRBV28 and TRBJ2-2, is DVKVTQSSRYLVKRTGEKVFLECVQDMDHENMFWYRQDPGLGLRLIYFSYDVKMKEKGDIPEGYSVSREKKERFSLILESASTNQTSMYLCASSSYTGELFFGEGSRLTVL.